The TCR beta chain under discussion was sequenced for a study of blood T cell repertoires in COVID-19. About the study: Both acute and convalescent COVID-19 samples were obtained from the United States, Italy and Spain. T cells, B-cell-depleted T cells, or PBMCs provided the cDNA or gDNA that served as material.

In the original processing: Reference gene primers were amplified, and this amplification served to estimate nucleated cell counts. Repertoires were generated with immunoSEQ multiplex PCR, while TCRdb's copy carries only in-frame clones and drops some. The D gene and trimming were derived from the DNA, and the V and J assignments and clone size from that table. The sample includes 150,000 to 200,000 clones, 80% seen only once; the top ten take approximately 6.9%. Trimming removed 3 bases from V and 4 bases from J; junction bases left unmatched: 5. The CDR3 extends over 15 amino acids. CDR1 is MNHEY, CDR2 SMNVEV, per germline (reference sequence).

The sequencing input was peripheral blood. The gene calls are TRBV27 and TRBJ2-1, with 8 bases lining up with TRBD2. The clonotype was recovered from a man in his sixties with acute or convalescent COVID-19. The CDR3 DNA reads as TGTGCCAGCAGTTTCAGACTAGCGTTTTACAATGAGCAGTTCTTC. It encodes CASSFRLAFYNEQFF.